The 6 T cell receptor beta chains given below trace back to one sample, sequenced in a study of blood T cell repertoires in COVID-19 (dated by TCRdb to 2020 to 2021). The library was generated by the immunoSEQ multiplex PCR assay. Held by TCRdb, this immuneACCESS table contains in-frame sequences only and omits some clones. Under half of the omission traces to an unresolved V gene where checked; the cause of the rest is unknown. In all, the sample holds about 480,000 clones, and 85% to 90% of those were seen once. 1.5% to 2% of the sample is held by the ten biggest clonotypes. Sequences were obtained from PBMCs or T cells enriched from blood (not recorded which). The origin of the receptors is a woman aged 40 to 49 who had recovered from COVID-19.

The chain combines TRBV2 with TRBJ1-4; 8 nucleotides line up with TRBD1. CDR3 size: 10 residues. Germline V gives CDR1 SNHLY, CDR2 FYNNEI. Trimming removed 8 bases from V and 15 bases from J; junction bases left unmatched: 5. The CDR3: CASEWDRLFF. The CDR3 DNA is TGTGCCAGCGAATGGGACAGGTTGTTTTTT.

The chain combines TRBV27 with TRBJ2-3; D call uncertain. The CDR3 is 15 residues long. Trimming took 6 bases from V and 2 from J, leaving 15 bases between them. Germline-derived CDR1 and CDR2 are MNHEY and SMNVEV (reference sequence). CDR3 DNA: TGTGCCAGCAGCCTACAGAGAACCTACACAGATACGCAGTATTTT. It encodes CASSLQRTYTDTQYF.

This chain joins TRBV2 and TRBJ1-2; 7 nucleotides align to TRBD1. The V gene's germline CDR1 is SNHLY and CDR2 FYNNEI. After removal of 5 bases from V and 8 bases from J, the junction contained 5 bases not matched to a gene. This CDR3 contains 12 residues. The CDR3 sequence: CASSQQGKGYTF. DNA of the CDR3: TGTGCCAGCAGTCAACAGGGGAAAGGCTACACCTTC.

The V call is TRBV7-9, the J call TRBJ2-3; TRBD2 agrees at 7 bases. In germline, CDR1 is SEHNR, CDR2 FQNEAQ (reference sequence). The junction had 6 bases not matched to a gene; V was cut back by 3 bases and J by 0 bases. The CDR3 consists of 16 residues. CDR3 in DNA: TGTGCCAGCAGCTTGGGCCTAGCGGCGAGCACAGATACGCAGTATTTT. Protein: CASSLGLAASTDTQYF.

This chain uses TRBV7-2 with TRBJ2-1, with D possibly TRBD2 on 6 matching bases. Between the trimmed V and J ends, which lost 2 bases and 0 bases, there was a span of 14 bases. This CDR3 comprises 17 residues. CDR1 is SGHTA, CDR2 FQGNSA, per germline. The CDR3 DNA sequence: TGTGCCAGCAGCTTAAGACATAGCGGCAACTCCTACAATGAGCAGTTCTTC. Its translation: CASSLRHSGNSYNEQFF.

J is TRBJ2-7 and V is TRBV9; tentatively, D is TRBD1 (6 bases). This CDR3 is 15 amino acids long. CDR1 SGDLS and CDR2 YYNGEE come from the germline V gene. V lost 3 bases and J 8 bases, leaving 21 bases between the germline ends. The DNA of the CDR3 is TGTGCCAGCAGCGCGACCGGGACACATTCTACGCAGCAGTACTTC. It yields the protein CASSATGTHSTQQYF.